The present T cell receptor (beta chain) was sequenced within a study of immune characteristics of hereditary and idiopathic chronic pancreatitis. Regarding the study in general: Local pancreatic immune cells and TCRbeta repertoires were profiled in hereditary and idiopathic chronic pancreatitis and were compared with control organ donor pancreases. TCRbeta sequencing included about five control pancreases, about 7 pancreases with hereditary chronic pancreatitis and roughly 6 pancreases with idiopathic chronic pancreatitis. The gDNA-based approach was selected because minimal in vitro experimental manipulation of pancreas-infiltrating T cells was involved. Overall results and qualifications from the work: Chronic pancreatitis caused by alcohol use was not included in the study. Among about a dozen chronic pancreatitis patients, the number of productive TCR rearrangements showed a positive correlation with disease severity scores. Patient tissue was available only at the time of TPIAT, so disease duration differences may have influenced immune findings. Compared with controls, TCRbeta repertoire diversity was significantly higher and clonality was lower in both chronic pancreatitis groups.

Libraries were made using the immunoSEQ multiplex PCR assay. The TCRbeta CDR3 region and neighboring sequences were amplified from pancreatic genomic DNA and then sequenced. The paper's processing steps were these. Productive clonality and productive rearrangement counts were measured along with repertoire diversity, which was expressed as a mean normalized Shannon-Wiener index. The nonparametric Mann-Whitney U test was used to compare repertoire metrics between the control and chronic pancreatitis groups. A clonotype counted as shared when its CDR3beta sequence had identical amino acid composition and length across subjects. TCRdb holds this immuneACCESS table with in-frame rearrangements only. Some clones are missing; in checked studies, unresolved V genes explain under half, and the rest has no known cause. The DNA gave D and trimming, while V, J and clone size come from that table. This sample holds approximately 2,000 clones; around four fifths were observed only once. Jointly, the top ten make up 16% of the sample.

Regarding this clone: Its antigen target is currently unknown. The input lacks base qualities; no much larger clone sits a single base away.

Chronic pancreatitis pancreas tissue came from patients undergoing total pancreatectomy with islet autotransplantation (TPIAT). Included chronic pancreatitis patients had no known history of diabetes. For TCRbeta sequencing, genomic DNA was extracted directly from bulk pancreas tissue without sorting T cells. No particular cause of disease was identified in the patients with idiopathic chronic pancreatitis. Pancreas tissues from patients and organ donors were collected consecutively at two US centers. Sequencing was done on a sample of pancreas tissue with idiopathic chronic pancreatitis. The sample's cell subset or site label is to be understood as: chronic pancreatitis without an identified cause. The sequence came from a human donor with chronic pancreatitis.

The nucleotide sequence reads TGCGCCAGCAGCCAACCGCTGGGGAATGAGCAGTACTTC. Translation gives CASSQPLGNEQYF. This receptor chain uses TRBV4-1 and TRBJ2-7, with no reliable assignment of the D segment. V is clipped by 2 bases and J by 7 bases, and the sequence between their germline boundaries is 12 bases long. According to the germline V gene, CDR1 reads MGHRA and CDR2 reads YSYEKL. The CDR3 has 13 amino acids, counting the end cysteine and phenylalanine. The only DNA kept is the CDR3, 39 bases in frame from the first base.